One sample yielded the 3 T cell receptor beta chains listed below, sequenced in a study of blood T cell repertoires in COVID-19. Produced via immunoSEQ multiplex PCR; TCRdb's table is partial and in-frame only. The table lists approximately 180,000 clones, 75% to 90% of them singletons, with 11% in the top ten. Sequencing was carried out using peripheral blood. All receptors come from a human donor with active or convalescent COVID-19. The donor label of this sample is uncertain.

CDR3 amino acids: CASSDRVNTGELFF. Here the CDR3 DNA reads TGTGCCAGCAGTGACAGAGTCAACACCGGGGAGCTGTTTTTT. The gene calls are TRBV3-1 (or the pseudogene TRBV3-2) and TRBJ2-2, with D possibly matching TRBD1 (5 bases). Per the germline V gene, CDR1 is LGHDT and CDR2 is YNNKEL (reference sequence). CDR3 size: 14 residues. Trimming shortened V by 6 bases and J by 2 bases, and 10 bases separated the two germline ends.

This chain joins TRBV9 and TRBJ2-1, with D perhaps matching TRBD2 (6 bases). CDR1 and CDR2 from the germline V gene are SGDLS and YYNGEE. CDR3 length equals 18 residues. V shed 0 bases and J shed 1 base, with 17 bases lying between them. The CDR3 protein is CASSVAWGVDESYNEQFF. Here the CDR3 DNA reads TGTGCCAGCAGCGTAGCGTGGGGGGTGGATGAGTCCTACAATGAGCAGTTCTTC. The full variable domain, with the rest looked up from reference TRBV9 and TRBJ2-1, is DSGVTQTPKHLITATGQRVTLRCSPRSGDLSVYWYQQSLDQGLQFLIQYYNGEERAKGNILERFSAQQFPDLHSELNLSSLELGDSALYFCASSVAWGVDESYNEQFFGPGTRLTVL.

The chain recombines TRBV7-2 with TRBJ2-7; D is possibly TRBD1 (5 bases). The CDR3 spans 15 residues. V gave up 0 bases and J gave up 4 bases, with 13 bases separating them. The germline V gene has CDR1 SGHTA and CDR2 FQGNSA. The chain's CDR3 is CASSLAPQGGYEQYF. The CDR3, as DNA: TGTGCCAGCAGCTTAGCGCCCCAGGGTGGATACGAGCAGTACTTC.